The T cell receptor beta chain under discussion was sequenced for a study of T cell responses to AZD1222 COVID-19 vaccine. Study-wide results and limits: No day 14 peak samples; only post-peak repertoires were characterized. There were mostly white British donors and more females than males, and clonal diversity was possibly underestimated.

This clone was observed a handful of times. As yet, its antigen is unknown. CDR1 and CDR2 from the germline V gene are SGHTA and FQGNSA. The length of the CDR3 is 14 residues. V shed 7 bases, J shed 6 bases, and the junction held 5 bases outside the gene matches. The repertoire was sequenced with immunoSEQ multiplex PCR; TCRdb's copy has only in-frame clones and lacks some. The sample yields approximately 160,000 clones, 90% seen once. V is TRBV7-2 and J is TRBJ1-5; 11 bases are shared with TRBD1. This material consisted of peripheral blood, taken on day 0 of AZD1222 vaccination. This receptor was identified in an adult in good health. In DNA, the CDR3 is TGTGCCAGCACCCCCGGGACAGGGGGTCAGCCCCAGCATTTT. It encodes CASTPGTGGQPQHF.